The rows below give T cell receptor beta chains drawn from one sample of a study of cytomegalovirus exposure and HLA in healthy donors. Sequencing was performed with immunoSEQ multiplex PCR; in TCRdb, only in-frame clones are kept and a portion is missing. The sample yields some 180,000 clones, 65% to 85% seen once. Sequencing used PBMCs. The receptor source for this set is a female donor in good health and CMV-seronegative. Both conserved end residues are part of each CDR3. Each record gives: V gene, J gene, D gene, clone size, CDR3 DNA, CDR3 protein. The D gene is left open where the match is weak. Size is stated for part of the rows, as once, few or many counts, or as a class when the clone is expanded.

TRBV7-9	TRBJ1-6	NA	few	TGTGCCAGCAGCTTAGCTAGACACGGATGGTCACCCCTCCACTTT	CASSLARHGWSPLHF
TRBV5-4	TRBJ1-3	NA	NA	TGTGCCAGCAGCCCCGGTGAAGATTACTCTGGAAACACCATATATTTT	CASSPGEDYSGNTIYF
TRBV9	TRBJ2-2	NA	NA	TGTGCCAGCAGCGTAGGACTAGTTCCCACCGGGGAGCTGTTTTTT	CASSVGLVPTGELFF
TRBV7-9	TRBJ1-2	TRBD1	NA	TGTGCCAGCAGTGAAGGCAGTAACAGGGGCTATGGCTACACCTTC	CASSEGSNRGYGYTF
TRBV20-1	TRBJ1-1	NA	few	TGCAGTGCTAGCGCTAGTTATGAAGCTTTCTTT	CSASASYEAFF
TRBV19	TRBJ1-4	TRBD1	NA	TGTGCCAGTAGGGACAGGGGGATCACCCCGGGTGAAAAACTGTTTTTT	CASRDRGITPGEKLFF
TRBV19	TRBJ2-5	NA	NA	TGTAGCGCCGGGAGTCGGGGAGAGACCCAGTACTTC	CSAGSRGETQYF
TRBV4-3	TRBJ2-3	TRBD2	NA	TGCGCCAGCAGCCGTCTGGCGGGAGGGCCTAAAGATACGCAGTATTTT	CASSRLAGGPKDTQYF
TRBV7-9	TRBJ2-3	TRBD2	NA	TGTTCCAGCAGCACTAGCGGGTATACGCAGTATTTT	CSSSTSGYTQYF
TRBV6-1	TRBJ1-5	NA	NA	TGTGCCAGCAGAGGGGGTAATCAGCCCCAGCATTTT	CASRGGNQPQHF
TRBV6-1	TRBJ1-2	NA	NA	TGTGCCAGCAGACGGAACTATGGCTACACCTTC	CASRRNYGYTF
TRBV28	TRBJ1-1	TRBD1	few	TGTGCCAGCGTGCCTCAGACAGGGGTGACTGAAGCTTTCTTT	CASVPQTGVTEAFF
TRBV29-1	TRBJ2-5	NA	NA	TGCAGCGTTGATGACGGGGGAGAAGAGACCCAGTACTTC	CSVDDGGEETQYF
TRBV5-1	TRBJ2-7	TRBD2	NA	TGCGCCAGCGCCCAACAAGGGACTAGTTTTTACGAGCAGTACTTC	CASAQQGTSFYEQYF
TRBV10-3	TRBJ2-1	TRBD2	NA	TGTGCCATCAGTGAGTTTAGGGACAGGTCGGCTAGCGGGAGTGGGGATGAGCAGTTCTTC	CAISEFRDRSASGSGDEQFF
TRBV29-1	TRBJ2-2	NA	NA	TGCAGCGTTGAGACAATGAACACCGGGGAGCTGTTTTTT	CSVETMNTGELFF
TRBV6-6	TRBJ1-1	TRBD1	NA	TGTGCCAGCACGAAACAGGGGGAAGGCACTGAAGCTTTCTTT	CASTKQGEGTEAFF
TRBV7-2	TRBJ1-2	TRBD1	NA	TGTGCCAGCAGCTTAGTGACAGGGGAGGGCTACACCTTC	CASSLVTGEGYTF
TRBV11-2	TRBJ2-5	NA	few	TGTGCCAGCAGCCCCGGGTCAGGGGACCCCCAAGAGACCCAGTACTTC	CASSPGSGDPQETQYF
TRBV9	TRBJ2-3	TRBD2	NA	TGTGCCAGCAGCGTAGAGTCAGCGGGAGGAGCCACAGATACGCAGTATTTT	CASSVESAGGATDTQYF
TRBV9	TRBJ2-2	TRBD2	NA	TGTGCCAGCAGCGGAACGTGGGCTAGCGGGGGGCCGAACACCGGGGAGCTGTTTTTT	CASSGTWASGGPNTGELFF